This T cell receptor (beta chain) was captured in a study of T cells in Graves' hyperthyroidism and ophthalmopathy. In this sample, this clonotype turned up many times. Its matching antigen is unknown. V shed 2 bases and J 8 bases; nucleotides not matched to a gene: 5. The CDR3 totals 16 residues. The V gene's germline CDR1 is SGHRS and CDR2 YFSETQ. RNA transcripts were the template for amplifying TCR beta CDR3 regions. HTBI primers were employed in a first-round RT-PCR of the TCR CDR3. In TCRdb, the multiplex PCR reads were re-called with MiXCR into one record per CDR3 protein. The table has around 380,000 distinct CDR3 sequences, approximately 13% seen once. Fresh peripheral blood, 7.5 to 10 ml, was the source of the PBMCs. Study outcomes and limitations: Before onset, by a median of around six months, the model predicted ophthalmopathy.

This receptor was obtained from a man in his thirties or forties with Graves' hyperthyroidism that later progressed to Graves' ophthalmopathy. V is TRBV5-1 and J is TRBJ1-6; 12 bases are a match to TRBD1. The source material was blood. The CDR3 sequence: CASSFGTGGEYSPLHF. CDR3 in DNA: TGCGCCAGCAGCTTCGGGACAGGGGGCGAGTATTCACCCCTCCACTTT.